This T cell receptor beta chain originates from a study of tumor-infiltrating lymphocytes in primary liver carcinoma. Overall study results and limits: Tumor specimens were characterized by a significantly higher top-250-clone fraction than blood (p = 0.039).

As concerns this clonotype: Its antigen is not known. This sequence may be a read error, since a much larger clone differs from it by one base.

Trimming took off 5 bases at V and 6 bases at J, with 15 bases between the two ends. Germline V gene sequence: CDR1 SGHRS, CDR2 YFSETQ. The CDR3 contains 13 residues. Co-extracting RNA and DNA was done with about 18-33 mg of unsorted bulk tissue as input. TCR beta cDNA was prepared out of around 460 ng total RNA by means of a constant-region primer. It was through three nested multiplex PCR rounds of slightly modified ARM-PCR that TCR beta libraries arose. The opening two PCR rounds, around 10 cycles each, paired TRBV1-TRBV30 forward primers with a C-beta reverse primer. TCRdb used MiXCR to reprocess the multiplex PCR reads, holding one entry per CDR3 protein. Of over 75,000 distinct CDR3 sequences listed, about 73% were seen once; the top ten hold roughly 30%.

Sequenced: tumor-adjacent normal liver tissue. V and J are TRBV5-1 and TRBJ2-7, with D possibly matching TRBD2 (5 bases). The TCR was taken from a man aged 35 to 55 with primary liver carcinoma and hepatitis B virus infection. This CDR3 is CASRKIEGGEQYF. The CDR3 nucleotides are TGCGCCAGCAGGAAGATAGAAGGAGGCGAGCAGTACTTC.